These 21 T cell receptor beta chains originate from one sample sequenced in a study of T cell clusters in autoimmune cytopenias. Tens of thousands of genome equivalents of blood DNA were amplified for TRB. TRB rearrangements were amplified by touch-down multiplex PCR with mixed TRB-A/B primers. TCRdb reanalyzed the multiplex PCR reads, giving one entry per CDR3 protein sequence and no DNA. The sample includes a few thousand distinct CDR3 sequences. Input material: peripheral blood. The receptors originated from a human donor with an autoimmune cytopenia or autoimmune hepatitis (not recorded which).

V and J are TRBV5-3 and TRBJ2-1; TCRdb calls TRBD2, which cannot be checked without DNA. TRBV5-3 is annotated as an ORF whose role is uncertain. CDR3 length: 16 residues. CDR3 in amino acids: CARSLEVSGGHNEQFF.

The chain is built from TRBV29-1 and TRBJ1-2; TCRdb's D gene call, TRBD1, goes unchecked for lack of DNA. The CDR3 contains 14 residues. Germline lookup yields CDR1 SQVTM and CDR2 ANQGSEA. CDR3 region: CSVNRGAGAYGYTF. The full variable domain, completed using reference TRBV29-1 and TRBJ1-2, is SAVISQKPSRDICQRGTSLTIQCQVDSQVTMMFWYRQQPGQSLTLIATANQGSEATYESGFVIDKFPISRPNLTFSTLTVSNMSPEDSSIYLCSVNRGAGAYGYTFGSGTRLTVV.

V is TRBV2 and J is TRBJ2-7; lacking DNA, the TRBD1 call made by TCRdb goes unchecked. This CDR3 has 13 residues. Per the germline V gene, CDR1 is SNHLY and CDR2 is FYNNEI. CDR3 residues: CASSGDSSYEQYF.

The chain employs TRBV20-1 and TRBJ2-1; there is no DNA to check the TCRdb D call of TRBD2. CDR1 and CDR2 (germline): DFQATT, SNEGSKA (reference sequence). The CDR3 is 14 amino acids. CDR3 residues: CSATSGVIYNEQFF.

Its frequency marks this clonotype as medium-sized (0.01 to 0.1%). The V gene is TRBV6-5, the J gene TRBJ2-5; the D call of TRBD2 rests on TCRdb alone, since no DNA is present to check it. CDR1 is MNHEY, CDR2 SVGAGI, per germline. This CDR3 spans 16 amino acids. CDR3 in amino acids: CASTSGTSGGRGTQYF.

V gene TRBV7-6 combines with J gene TRBJ2-2; TCRdb's D call of TRBD1 is untestable without DNA. CDR3 size: 16 residues. Germline V gives CDR1 SGHVS, CDR2 FNYEAQ. The CDR3 sequence is CASSLVVTGDTGELFF.

This clonotype is labeled medium-sized based on frequency. The rearrangement uses TRBV19 and TRBJ2-7; TCRdb's D call of TRBD1 is untestable without DNA. The CDR3 totals 15 residues. Germline CDR1 reads LNHDA; CDR2 reads SQIVND (reference sequence). The CDR3 protein is CASSIKVDRTYEQYF.

The chain has TRBV12-3 or TRBV12-4 and TRBJ2-5. The CDR3 is 13 residues long. CDR3 in amino acids: CASSLNRKETQYF.

This clonotype shows up as medium-sized by frequency. The chain combines TRBV10-3 with TRBJ2-7. This CDR3 is built from 13 residues. The V gene's germline CDR1 is ENHRY and CDR2 SYGVKD. The CDR3 spells CAISESLGSEQYF.

This clonotype shows up as medium-sized by frequency. The chain has TRBV6-5 and TRBJ2-7; the TCRdb D gene call, TRBD2, has no DNA to confirm it. The CDR3 sequence is 14 residues long. Germline assignment: CDR1 MNHEY and CDR2 SVGAGI. CDR3 protein: CASSYLAGNYEQYF.

The V and J genes are TRBV5-1 and TRBJ2-1; the TCRdb call, TRBD2, lacks DNA for checking. Germline lookup yields CDR1 SGHRS and CDR2 YFSETQ. CDR3 length: 15 amino acids. The CDR3 is CASSFPSGGAREQFF.

The chain employs TRBV4-1 and TRBJ1-4. The CDR3 consists of 15 residues. In germline, CDR1 is MGHRA, CDR2 YSYEKL. This CDR3 is CASSQDDRMDEKLFF.

This clonotype is medium-sized (0.01 to 0.1%) by frequency. The genes are TRBV7-6 and TRBJ2-6; no DNA is available, so the TRBD1 call from TCRdb remains unchecked. The germline CDR1 and CDR2 sequences are SGHVS and FNYEAQ. CDR3 length: 15 residues. This CDR3 reads CASSRGVSGANVLTF.

Frequency places this clonotype as medium-sized (0.01 to 0.1%). The genes are TRBV27 and TRBJ2-5; there is no DNA to check the TCRdb D call of TRBD2. This CDR3 is 16 amino acids long. Germline CDR1 is MNHEY and CDR2 is SMNVEV (reference sequence). The CDR3 sequence is CASSLGRAGGQETQYF.

The chain is built from TRBV6-1 and TRBJ2-7; with no DNA, the TCRdb D assignment of TRBD2 cannot be verified. This CDR3 has 16 residues. Germline V gives CDR1 MNHNS, CDR2 SASEGT. The CDR3: CASSDLGLAGAYEQYF.

The rearrangement uses TRBV4-2 and TRBJ2-5; TCRdb outputs TRBD1, but without DNA this stays unchecked. The CDR3 runs to 15 residues. CDR1 LGHNA and CDR2 YNFKEQ come from the germline V gene. Here the CDR3 reads CASSQADGIGETQYF.

The CDR3 here is CASSLKRGSYNEQFF. This sequence joins TRBV7-9 and TRBJ2-1; TCRdb proposes TRBD2, but this gene call is untestable without DNA. CDR1 and CDR2 from the germline V gene are SEHNR and FQNEAQ (reference sequence). The CDR3 loop spans 15 amino acids.

This clonotype registers medium-sized by frequency. The gene calls are TRBV19 and TRBJ2-2; TCRdb selects TRBD1, and the lack of DNA leaves this call unchecked. Germline CDR1 reads LNHDA; CDR2 reads SQIVND (reference sequence). This CDR3 has 14 residues. Here the CDR3 reads CASRSGAEAGELFF.

This clonotype is classed as medium-sized by frequency. This rearrangement joins TRBV6-1 to TRBJ2-7; TCRdb names TRBD1, which stays unverified in the absence of DNA. This CDR3 is 14 amino acids long. Germline values: CDR1 MNHNS, CDR2 SASEGT. The CDR3 is CASSYFGQGIEQYF.

Frequency places this clonotype as medium-sized. This chain joins TRBV5-4 and TRBJ1-2; TCRdb lists TRBD1, though no DNA is available to test this call. CDR1 is SGHNT and CDR2 is YYREEE in the germline V gene (reference sequence). There are 13 residues in the CDR3. CDR3 sequence: CASSRTGDYGYTF. Full variable domain (outside the CDR3, taken from reference TRBV5-4 and TRBJ1-2): ETGVTQSPTHLIKTRGQQVTLRCSSQSGHNTVSWYQQALGQGPQFIFQYYREEENGRGNFPPRFSGLQFPNYSSELNVNALELDDSALYLCASSRTGDYGYTFGSGTRLTVV.

According to its frequency, this clonotype is medium-sized. The V call is TRBV5-5, the J call TRBJ1-1; TCRdb returns TRBD1, unconfirmable since there is no DNA. The CDR3 covers 14 residues. CDR1 SGHKS and CDR2 YYEKEE come from the germline V gene (reference sequence). Here the CDR3 reads CASSQTSGVGEAFF.